This T cell receptor (beta chain) was identified during a study of T cells after yellow fever vaccination (dated by TCRdb to the late 2010s). A note on the overall study: The SMART-Seq v4 Ultra Low Input RNA kit was used to prepare libraries from fractions with low cell numbers. Blood samples were taken at several timepoints before and after primary and secondary immunization, and bulk PBMC replicates and cell subsets were isolated. To track T-cell clones before and after primary and booster YFV17D yellow fever vaccination, bulk TCR alpha and beta repertoires were sequenced longitudinally. The cohort comprised two healthy male donors, one aged 18 to 29 and one aged 30 to 40 years. Points the paper makes about the study in general: The secondary T-cell response was weaker than the primary response but faster, peaking on day 5 instead of day 15. After the booster, most of the clones that had expanded following primary vaccination were detected again (almost 98% of CD4 and around 88% of CD8), which suggests that memory was broadly maintained. Because only two donors were included in the study, the extent to which the findings can be generalized is limited. Because abundant contaminating clonotypes from the bulk population could be contained in FACS-sorted repertoires, computational filtering was required. A small fraction of clonotypes showed up in both the CD4 and CD8 compartments, probably as a result of convergent recombination.

In its sample, this clonotype was seen a few times. Its antigen remains unidentified. Base qualities were left out, and no much larger clone turns up one base away. The sequencer was an Illumina NovaSeq 6000. TCR cDNA was made using 5'RACE template switching, a step that added a universal primer site and unique molecular identifiers. cDNA synthesis was primed from both the TCR alpha and TCR beta constant segments. Libraries were amplified in two PCR steps, with sample barcodes and sequencing adapters added in the second step. Libraries were sequenced on Illumina HiSeq 2500 (2x100 bp) or NovaSeq (2x150 bp). Turning to the authors' computational methods: Demultiplexing of reads and collapsing into UMI consensus sequences were performed with MIGEC, and V(D)J alignment was carried out with MiXCR. Vaccine-responding clonotypes were identified with edgeR using replicate PBMC samples, with FDR below 0.01 and a log2 fold change above 5 up to day 15 being required. Each bulk clonotype was labeled CD4 or CD8 based on which sequenced repertoire, CD4 or CD8, contained the clonotype at higher abundance. In TCRdb, the public reads were trimmed at Q25 with fastp and aligned with MiXCR, with productive beta chains retained. Rows with a matching CDR3 protein are joined into one entry that keeps the most common DNA and genes. The V and J calls and clone size come from TCRdb's table, not from the authors' own analysis. This sample lists a few hundred thousand distinct CDR3 sequences; 3% to 4.5% were detected once. The ten largest clones take up roughly 26% of the sample.

The CDR3 sequence holds 14 residues, the cysteine and phenylalanine included. Only the CDR3 portion is preserved as DNA: 42 bases, with reading frame beginning at the first base. V gives up 4 bases and J gives up 1 base, and the segment between their germline ends measures 11 bases. CDR1 SEHNR and CDR2 FQNEAQ are derived from the germline V gene (reference sequence). This sample's treatment or condition label indicates: live attenuated yellow fever vaccine strain. At every blood-draw timepoint, two biological replicates of bulk PBMCs were collected. A standard Ficoll-Paque protocol was used to isolate PBMCs from peripheral blood. TriZol was used to extract RNA from bulk PBMCs, CD4 and CD8 fractions, and dextramer-positive and dextramer-negative fractions.

This TCR was sampled from a young man who received the YFV17D yellow fever vaccine. The rearranged chain carries TRBV7-9 and TRBJ2-7; TRBD2 is a weak D gene call, 5 bases matching. Sequences were derived from PBMCs, sampled 5 days after the yellow fever booster vaccination. The CDR3 corresponds to CASSSSRGSYEQYF. The DNA reads TGTGCCAGCAGCTCCTCTCGGGGATCCTACGAGCAGTACTTC.